A single sample is the source of the 27 T cell receptor beta chains below, sequenced in a study of T cell responses to AZD1222 COVID-19 vaccine. Method: immunoSEQ multiplex PCR; TCRdb's copy keeps in-frame clones and lacks some. The table lists about 100,000 clones, around 87% of them singletons. Material: peripheral blood, obtained on day 0 of AZD1222 vaccination. All receptors come from an adult in good health.

V gene TRBV6-5 combines with J gene TRBJ1-2; the D is unclear. The CDR3 is 13 amino acids. Germline loops: CDR1 MNHEY, CDR2 SVGAGI. Trimming cost V 6 bases and J 8 bases, with 16 bases left between them. This CDR3 reads CASRADGTSGYTF. DNA for the CDR3: TGTGCCAGCAGAGCCGACGGAACCTCGGGCTACACCTTC.

The chain links TRBV3-1 (or the pseudogene TRBV3-2) to TRBJ1-5, with D hard to call. The V gene lost 2 bases and the J gene lost 4 bases, with 12 bases spanning the gap. Per germline, CDR1 LGHDT and CDR2 YNNKEL (reference sequence). The CDR3 consists of 15 residues. The CDR3 protein is CASSQISGGNQPQHF. For the CDR3, the DNA is TGTGCCAGCAGCCAAATATCCGGTGGGAATCAGCCCCAGCATTTT.

The chain employs TRBV11-2 and TRBJ1-3, with D unresolved. Trimming cost V 3 bases and J 4 bases, with 19 bases left between them. Germline V gives CDR1 SGHAT, CDR2 FQNNGV. The CDR3 runs to 17 residues. CDR3 nucleotides: TGTGCCAGCAGCTTCCTCGCCACCTCATCGGGGGGAAACACCATATATTTT. It specifies CASSFLATSSGGNTIYF.

This sequence joins TRBV7-9 and TRBJ2-3, with a tentative D call TRBD2 (5 bases). This CDR3 spans 14 amino acids. Trimming shortened V by 8 bases and J by 1 base, and 13 bases separated the two germline ends. The germline gives CDR1 SEHNR, CDR2 FQNEAQ (reference sequence). CDR3 coding DNA: TGTGCCAGCGGTATCGGGATTGGCACAGATACGCAGTATTTT. It translates to CASGIGIGTDTQYF.

The CDR3 sequence is CASSLGGTDGEKLFF. The CDR3 nucleotides are TGTGCCAGCAGCTTGGGGGGGACGGATGGTGAAAAACTGTTTTTT. J is TRBJ1-4 and V is TRBV5-5; D possibly corresponds to TRBD1 (5 bases). CDR1 SGHKS and CDR2 YYEKEE come from the germline V gene (reference sequence). CDR3 length equals 15 residues. V lost 0 bases to trimming and J lost 7 bases, with 13 bases between them.

This chain connects TRBV5-1 to TRBJ1-1; D perhaps matches TRBD1 (5 bases). There are 13 residues in the CDR3. The germline V gene encodes CDR1 SGHRS and CDR2 YFSETQ. The V and J ends lost 4 bases and 0 bases respectively, with 7 bases between them. This chain's CDR3 is CASSGGVNTEAFF. CDR3 coding DNA: TGCGCCAGCAGCGGAGGGGTGAACACTGAAGCTTTCTTT.

The chain carries TRBV2 and TRBJ2-3; 7 bases map to TRBD2. V trimming: 5 bases; J trimming: 0 bases; junction bases outside the gene matches: 5. The CDR3 is 15 amino acids. Germline CDR1 is SNHLY and CDR2 is FYNNEI. The CDR3 loop is CASSNQRGSTDTQYF. The CDR3 DNA reads TGTGCCAGCAGTAACCAGCGGGGAAGCACAGATACGCAGTATTTT.

The chain joins TRBV11-2 to TRBJ2-7; D call uncertain. V lost 5 bases, J lost 5 bases, and 10 bases lay in between. The CDR3 length is 12 residues. Germline V gives CDR1 SGHAT, CDR2 FQNNGV. The CDR3: CASSLKGNEQYF. For the CDR3, the DNA is TGTGCCAGCAGCCTAAAGGGCAACGAGCAGTACTTC. Using reference TRBV11-2 and TRBJ2-7 for the parts outside the CDR3, the full variable domain is EAGVAQSPRYKIIEKRQSVAFWCNPISGHATLYWYQQILGQGPKLLIQFQNNGVVDDSQLPKDRFSAERLKGVDSTLKIQPAKLEDSAVYLCASSLKGNEQYFGPGTRLTVT.

The J gene is TRBJ2-3, the V gene TRBV6-4; 12 nucleotides line up with TRBD2. Germline loops: CDR1 MRHNA, CDR2 SNTAGT. The V segment lost 5 bases and the J segment 1 base; nucleotides outside the gene matches: 1. The CDR3 has 15 residues. CDR3 bases: TGTGCCAGCAGTCGACTAGCGGGGGGCACAGATACGCAGTATTTT. Amino acid sequence: CASSRLAGGTDTQYF.

The chain uses TRBV4-3 and TRBJ1-3, with D unresolved. Germline-derived CDR1 and CDR2 are LGHNA and YSLEER. The CDR3 loop spans 15 amino acids. V lost 1 base and J 1 base, leaving 8 bases between the germline ends. CDR3 sequence: CASSQVGGSGNTIYF. The CDR3 DNA follows: TGCGCCAGCAGCCAAGTAGGAGGTTCTGGAAACACCATATATTTT.

The J gene is TRBJ2-7, the V gene TRBV6-2 or TRBV6-3; no definite D call. V was shortened by 2 bases and J by 3 bases, with 8 bases between the two germline ends. Looked up from germline, CDR1 is MNHEY and CDR2 is SVGEGT. There are 13 residues in the CDR3. Here the CDR3 DNA reads TGTGCCAGCAGTTACGGCAGGTACTACGAGCAGTACTTC. It encodes CASSYGRYYEQYF.

V and J are TRBV5-4 and TRBJ1-2; no definite D call. The CDR3 extends over 14 amino acids. The germline V and J ends were trimmed by 4 bases and 8 bases, with 18 bases remaining between them. CDR1 and CDR2 from the germline V gene are SGHNT and YYREEE (reference sequence). CDR3 DNA sequence: TGTGCCAGCAGCCTTCCGGGCCCGGAGGTGGGCTACACCTTC. This sequence encodes CASSLPGPEVGYTF.

This chain links TRBV7-2 with TRBJ2-1; D gene ambiguous. The CDR3 has 14 residues. V was cut by 7 bases and J by 2 bases, with 12 bases left in between. Germline CDR1 reads SGHTA; CDR2 reads FQGNSA. CDR3 in DNA: TGTGCCAGCACGACCCGGGCCGCCTACAATGAGCAGTTCTTC. Protein: CASTTRAAYNEQFF.

This clone has a handful of counts. The V gene is TRBV9, the J gene TRBJ2-3; D is uncertain. Germline V gene data show CDR1 as SGDLS and CDR2 as YYNGEE. The CDR3 extends over 14 amino acids. The germline V and J ends were trimmed by 3 bases and 2 bases, with 10 bases remaining between them. Here the CDR3 DNA reads TGTGCCAGCAGCGACGGTTCAAACACAGATACGCAGTATTTT. The encoded protein is CASSDGSNTDTQYF.

The gene calls are TRBV6-5 and TRBJ1-6, with D possibly TRBD1 on 5 matching bases. V shed 8 bases and J shed 10 bases, with 21 bases lying between them. The CDR3 is 15 amino acids. The germline V gene has CDR1 MNHEY and CDR2 SVGAGI. The CDR3 protein is CASHGPERRGSPLHF. In DNA, the CDR3 is TGTGCCAGCCACGGGCCGGAGAGAAGGGGCTCACCCCTCCACTTT.

The V call is TRBV7-3, the J call TRBJ1-2; D gene uncertain. Trimming removed 3 bases at V and 6 bases at J, with 11 bases between. This CDR3 has 13 residues. Germline CDR1 reads SGHTA; CDR2 reads FQGTGA. The CDR3 protein is CASSLVAWDGYTF. Here the CDR3 DNA reads TGTGCCAGCAGCTTGGTGGCGTGGGATGGCTACACCTTC.

The chain links TRBV19 to TRBJ1-5; the D gene is possibly TRBD1 (6 bases). The CDR3 is 16 residues long. CDR1 LNHDA and CDR2 SQIVND come from the germline V gene (reference sequence). With 5 bases removed from V and 2 bases from J, the gap between germline ends came to 16 bases. The CDR3 is CASSAFGQIGNQPQHF. The CDR3 coding sequence is TGTGCCAGTAGTGCTTTCGGACAGATAGGCAATCAGCCCCAGCATTTT.

The chain links TRBV11-2 to TRBJ2-5; D is undetermined. V shed 5 bases and J shed 1 base, with 8 bases lying between them. The CDR3 spans 13 residues. Germline V gives CDR1 SGHAT, CDR2 FQNNGV. The CDR3 sequence is CASSRSFQETQYF. In DNA form, the CDR3 reads TGTGCCAGCAGCCGGTCGTTCCAAGAGACCCAGTACTTC.

The chain combines TRBV19 with TRBJ1-1, with D perhaps matching TRBD1 (5 bases). Trimming shortened V by 8 bases and J by 11 bases, and 12 bases separated the two germline ends. Germline CDR1 reads LNHDA; CDR2 reads SQIVND (reference sequence). The CDR3 loop spans 10 amino acids. The CDR3 sequence: CASSGRTAFF. CDR3 nucleotides: TGTGCCAGTTCGGGACGAACGGCTTTCTTT.

The chain links TRBV9 to TRBJ2-1; D may be TRBD2 (6 bases). Germline lookup yields CDR1 SGDLS and CDR2 YYNGEE. The CDR3 runs 15 residues. The V end lost 0 bases, the J end lost 3 bases, and 10 bases lay between the germline ends. The CDR3 is CASSVGASDYNEQFF. Written as DNA, the CDR3 is TGTGCCAGCAGCGTAGGCGCTAGCGACTACAATGAGCAGTTCTTC.

The chain joins TRBV3-1 (or the pseudogene TRBV3-2) to TRBJ2-6; D call uncertain. Trimming stripped 0 bases from V and 2 bases from J, with 8 bases between. The CDR3 is made up of 16 amino acids. The germline V gene encodes CDR1 LGHDT and CDR2 YNNKEL (reference sequence). The CDR3 nucleotides read TGTGCCAGCAGCCAAGATAGAAGGACTGGGGCCAACGTCCTGACTTTC. This gives the protein CASSQDRRTGANVLTF.

This clone has only a few counts. This sequence joins TRBV9 and TRBJ1-3, with D tentatively TRBD1 (6 bases). Germline V gene sequence: CDR1 SGDLS, CDR2 YYNGEE. CDR3 length equals 14 residues. V dropped 0 bases and J dropped 4 bases, with 8 bases sitting between them. In DNA form, the CDR3 reads TGTGCCAGCAGCGTAGCAGGGGACGGAAACACCATATATTTT. The encoded protein is CASSVAGDGNTIYF.

The V gene is TRBV11-2, the J gene TRBJ2-7, with a weak D call TRBD2 (7 bases). Trimming removed 1 base from V and 3 bases from J, with 10 bases in between. CDR1 SGHAT and CDR2 FQNNGV come from the germline V gene. This CDR3 has 14 residues. CDR3 coding DNA: TGTGCCAGCAGCTTAGTGGGGGGGCTCTACGAGCAGTACTTC. Translating gives CASSLVGGLYEQYF.

The rearrangement uses TRBV2 and TRBJ1-1; possibly TRBD1 for D (5 bases). V gave up 5 bases and J gave up 4 bases, with 17 bases separating them. The CDR3 is 15 amino acids. Per germline, CDR1 SNHLY and CDR2 FYNNEI. This CDR3 is CASSLRGRSPTEAFF. The CDR3 DNA sequence: TGTGCCAGCAGTCTAAGGGGAAGGAGCCCCACTGAAGCTTTCTTT.

The chain has TRBV5-1 and TRBJ1-3; no firm D call. Trimming pared 4 bases from V and 0 bases from J, leaving 8 bases between. There are 14 residues in the CDR3. CDR1 and CDR2 from the germline V gene are SGHRS and YFSETQ. The CDR3 protein is CASSPGASGNTIYF. For the CDR3, the DNA is TGCGCCAGCAGCCCCGGCGCCTCTGGAAACACCATATATTTT.

The chain has TRBV5-4 and TRBJ2-3; D is possibly TRBD2 (6 bases). Between the trimmed V and J ends, which lost 2 bases and 3 bases, there was a span of 13 bases. This CDR3 region has 15 residues. From germline, CDR1 is SGHNT and CDR2 YYREEE (reference sequence). The CDR3 loop reads CASSLYRGTTDTQYF. The CDR3 DNA reads TGTGCCAGCAGCTTATATCGGGGGACTACAGATACGCAGTATTTT.

This chain uses TRBV13 with TRBJ2-5; 7 bases align to TRBD2. Germline CDR1 is PRHDT and CDR2 is FYEKMQ (reference sequence). The CDR3 is 16 residues long. Trimming removed 5 bases from V and 0 bases from J; junction bases left unmatched: 9. CDR3 nucleotide sequence: TGTGCCAGCAGCCCCATAGCGGGCCTTGACCAAGAGACCCAGTACTTC. Translating it yields CASSPIAGLDQETQYF.